The T cell receptor (beta chain) described here comes from a study of graft-versus-host responses after intestinal transplantation (dated by TCRdb to the early 2020s). For context, the study as a whole: Recipients received multivisceral, liver-intestinal, or isolated intestinal transplants. Every recipient was given anti-thymocyte globulin induction, followed by roughly 3 years of maintenance tacrolimus and steroids. Bulk TCR-beta CDR3 sequencing was used to track graft-versus-host and host-versus-graft alloreactive T cell clones in the graft, circulation and bone marrow after intestinal transplantation. To identify alloreactive clones, pre-transplant mixed lymphocyte reaction products were sequenced and then compared with unstimulated pre-transplant donor and recipient T cells. The cohort enrolled about two dozen intestinal transplant recipients, one of whom was a retransplant, and a few patients without pretransplant specimens were excluded. Donor T cell macrochimerism was defined as a peak of at least 4% donor T cells among recipient peripheral blood mononuclear cells. Samples from three later patients were sequenced in-house on an Illumina MiSeq with MiXCR processing rather than by the commercial service. What the work shows at the level of the full study, not this receptor alone: GvH clones turned up in recipient bone marrow, with some appearing earlier in ileal mucosa or blood, a pattern consistent with an intestinal mucosal origin. The conclusions were limited by the relatively low number and heterogeneity of the intestinal transplant patients. In patients with donor T cell macrochimerism, the allografts had high GvH to HvG T cell clonal ratios. Early after transplant, declines in HvG clones were associated with peak levels of circulating GvH clones.

The library was made by the immunoSEQ multiplex PCR assay. For most patients, genomic DNA was isolated with the Qiagen DNeasy Blood and Tissue Kit and sent frozen to Adaptive Biotechnologies for TCR sequencing. Adaptive Biotechnologies carried out high-throughput TCR-beta CDR3 sequencing of genomic DNA for most patients. The study's own analysis went as follows. Adaptive's ImmunoSEQ software supplied the TCR sequencing data for roughly 17 patients, while MiXCR and VDJtools were used to process a few other patients. To correct CD4 versus CD8 sorting errors, sequences present in both subsets at a frequency ratio below 5:1 were removed. Because the origin of CDR3 nucleotide sequences shared between donor and recipient could not be assigned, those sequences were removed. At least 2-fold expansion over unstimulated cells and a minimum CFSE-low frequency of 0.002% (template counts) or 0.001% (read counts) were required for clones to be classified as alloreactive. Clones detected in sequenced pre-transplant spleen, lymph node, or MLR CFSE-low populations of the donor or recipient were defined as mappable. The cumulative frequency of alloreactive clones was calculated as a percentage of all sequences, weighted by copy number. The table was pulled from immuneACCESS by TCRdb, which kept in-frame rearrangements only. Such tables lose some clones; where checked, under half of the loss comes from unresolved V genes, and the rest has no known cause. That table furnishes V, J and clone size, whereas the DNA furnished D and trimming. The table for this sample lists 90,000 to 120,000 clones; 80% to 90% of them were counted only once. The ten largest make up approximately 0.76% of the sample.

A word on this clone: Its antigen remains unidentified. No base-level quality is on record; no much larger clone is a single base apart.

The time point label on this specimen signifies: cells obtained before transplantation from donor or recipient. CD3+CD4+ and CD3+CD8+ populations were FACS-sorted from unstimulated pre-transplant donor and recipient cells taken from spleen or lymph nodes. V and J are truncated by 0 bases and 2 bases respectively, leaving an intervening sequence of 11 bases. The CDR3 goes from the cysteine to the phenylalanine over 15 residues. The sequence is cut down to CDR3 DNA, 45 bases in frame from base 1. CDR1 and CDR2 are drawn from the germline V gene: SGHRS, YFSETQ. The chain uses TRBV5-1 and TRBJ2-5; the D gene cannot be resolved reliably. The sequenced sample was unstimulated CD4+ T cells sorted from spleen or lymph node cells, obtained before transplant. The receptor was derived from a human donor who was the organ donor for an intestinal transplant. The CDR3 protein sequence reads: CASSLVGTDQETQYF. The sequenced DNA: TGCGCCAGCAGCTTGGTCGGCACAGATCAAGAGACCCAGTACTTC.